Sequencing of this T cell receptor (beta chain) was carried out in a study of human T cells and chemical hapten exposure. The overall study: Patients, a majority of them female, were diagnosed with alopecia areata, totalis or universalis.

The time point: patch test 1, 2 weeks after DPC sensitization. This sample's treatment: therapeutic diphenylcyclopropenone sensitization with weekly scalp DPC. RNA extraction used unfractionated whole blood as the source of total RNA. The library put unique molecular identifiers onto individual cDNA molecules. Via MiXCR, TCRdb re-called the RACE reads, giving one row per CDR3 protein. The sample consists of approximately 110,000 distinct CDR3 sequences, 11% of them appearing once. This clonotype showed up just a few times. Sequenced here: whole blood, sampled in connection with sensitization to the hapten diphenylcyclopropenone (DPC). The TCR was taken from a woman between 40 and 55 years old with alopecia areata. Some clones in this sample may be carry-over from other donors' samples.

In DNA form, the CDR3 reads TGTGCCAGCAGCCCCACAGGGGCCCAAAATGAGCAGTTCTTC. Residues: CASSPTGAQNEQFF. The rearrangement links TRBV3-2 to TRBJ2-1; the table's D call, TRBD1, was not checked against the DNA. TRBV3-2 counts as a pseudogene. This CDR3 spans 14 amino acids.